This T cell receptor beta chain was retrieved from a study of T cells after yellow fever vaccination. This clonotype was seen a few times. CDR1 is SGHRS and CDR2 is YFSETQ in the germline V gene. The CDR3 runs to 16 residues. V was clipped by 4 bases and J by 9 bases; unmatched bases: 9. Using its own MiXCR run on the 5' RACE reads, TCRdb lists one record per CDR3 protein. This table holds almost 600,000 distinct CDR3 sequences, roughly 14% found once. The clonotype was recovered from a young man who received the YFV17D yellow fever vaccine. The material sequenced was PBMCs, taken on the day of the yellow fever booster vaccination. This chain uses TRBV5-1 with TRBJ2-1; 14 nucleotides align to TRBD2. CDR3 DNA: TGCGCCAGCAGCCTGGGACTAGCGGGAGAGTACGGTGAGCAGTTCTTC. Protein: CASSLGLAGEYGEQFF. Combining the CDR3 with reference TRBV5-1 and TRBJ2-1 gives the whole variable domain KAGVTQTPRYLIKTRGQQVTLSCSPISGHRSVSWYQQTPGQGLQFLFEYFSETQRNKGNFPGRFSGRQFSNSRSEMNVSTLELGDSALYLCASSLGLAGEYGEQFFGPGTRLTVL.